The 3 T cell receptor beta chains in this list originate from one sample, sequenced in a study of post-analysis software for immune sequencing data (dated by TCRdb to between 2015 and 2017). Study-wide findings and limitations: Significantly higher frequencies in patients than in controls were found for about five TRBV segments, including TRBV5-6, TRBV5-1 and TRBV20-1.

The library was made by PCR. These reads were obtained on an Illumina HiSeq 2500. To reduce PCR and sequencing biases, unique molecular identifiers were incorporated into the TCR beta cDNA libraries. The public reads were reprocessed in TCRdb via fastp at Q25 and MiXCR, keeping in-frame beta chains. Rows merge per CDR3 protein into single entries with the most common DNA and genes. This sample holds 750,000 to 950,000 distinct CDR3 sequences; roughly 50% were observed only once. Approximately 4.4% of the sample comes from the top ten. These receptors' targets are unknown. The sequenced sample consisted of blood. The origin of the receptors is a girl aged 5 to 17 with multiple sclerosis.

The V gene is TRBV20-1, the J gene TRBJ2-4; D might be TRBD1 or TRBD2, each matching 5 bases. The germline V gene encodes CDR1 DFQATT and CDR2 SNEGSKA (reference sequence). V lost 3 bases and J lost 9, with 18 bases in between. The CDR3 totals 14 residues. Here the CDR3 reads CSASLSGGRGIQYF. The DNA for the CDR3 is TGCAGTGCTAGTCTCAGTGGGGGAAGGGGCATTCAGTACTTC.

The chain is built from TRBV5-1 and TRBJ2-1; D possibly corresponds to TRBD1 (6 bases). The germline CDR1 and CDR2 sequences are SGHRS and YFSETQ. The V end lost 4 bases, the J end lost 4 bases, and 24 bases lay between the germline ends. This CDR3 region has 18 residues. DNA for the CDR3: TGCGCCAGCAGCCCCGACGGGTTAGGGACACCCAGTTACAATGAGCAGTTCTTC. Amino acids: CASSPDGLGTPSYNEQFF.

CDR3 sequence: CSAKSGSPAYEQYF. In DNA form, the CDR3 reads TGCAGTGCGAAAAGCGGGTCACCAGCGTACGAGCAGTACTTC. The chain employs TRBV20-1 and TRBJ2-4; possible D gene TRBD2, 6 bases. Gene TRBJ2-7 matches the end of the DNA better, so the J call may be wrong. The CDR3 contains 14 residues. Germline CDR1 is DFQATT and CDR2 is SNEGSKA (reference sequence).